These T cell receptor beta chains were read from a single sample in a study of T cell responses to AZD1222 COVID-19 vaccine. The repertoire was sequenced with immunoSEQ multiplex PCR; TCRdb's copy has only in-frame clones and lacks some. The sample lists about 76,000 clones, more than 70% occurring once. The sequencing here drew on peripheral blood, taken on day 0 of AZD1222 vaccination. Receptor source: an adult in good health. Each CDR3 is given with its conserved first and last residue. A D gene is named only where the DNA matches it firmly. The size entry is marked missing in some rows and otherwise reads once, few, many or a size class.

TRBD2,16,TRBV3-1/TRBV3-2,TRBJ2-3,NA,TGTGCCAGCAGCCAAGGGGTTAGCGGGAGGGCAGATACGCAGTATTTT,CASSQGVSGRADTQYF
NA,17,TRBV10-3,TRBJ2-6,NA,TGTGCCACGAGTGCGGGGGGAGGGGGCCCTGGGGCCAACGTCCTGACTTTC,CATSAGGGGPGANVLTF
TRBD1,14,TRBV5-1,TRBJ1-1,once,TGCGCCAGCAGCTCGGGACAGGGGAGCGCTGAAGCTTTCTTT,CASSSGQGSAEAFF
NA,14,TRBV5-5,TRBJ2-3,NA,TGTGCCAGCAGCGCCTGGCTGAACACAGATACGCAGTATTTT,CASSAWLNTDTQYF
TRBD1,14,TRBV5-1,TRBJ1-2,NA,TGCGCCAGCAGCGCGGACAGGTCTTGGTATGGCTACACCTTC,CASSADRSWYGYTF
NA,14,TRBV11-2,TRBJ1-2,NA,TGTGCCAGCAGCTTAGATCCGAGAAGTTATGGCTACACCTTC,CASSLDPRSYGYTF
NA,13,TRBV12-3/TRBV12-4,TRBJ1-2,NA,TGTGCCAGCAGCCGCCCGTCAGGGGCTGGCTACACCTTC,CASSRPSGAGYTF
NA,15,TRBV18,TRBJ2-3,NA,TGTGCCAGCTCACCAGGGCAGTTCAGCACAGATACGCAGTATTTT,CASSPGQFSTDTQYF
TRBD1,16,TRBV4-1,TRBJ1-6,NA,TGCGCCAGCAGCCAAGGTTTGCGGGACAGACATTCACCCCTCCACTTT,CASSQGLRDRHSPLHF
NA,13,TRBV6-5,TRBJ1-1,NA,TGTGCCAGCAGTTGGGGGGACGGGGATGAAGCTTTCTTT,CASSWGDGDEAFF
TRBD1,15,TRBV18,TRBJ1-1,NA,TGTGCCAGCTCACCAATGGGGACAGAGAACACTGAAGCTTTCTTT,CASSPMGTENTEAFF
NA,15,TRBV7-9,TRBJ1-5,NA,TGTGCCAGCAGCTTAGTAGCCGGTAGCAATCAGCCCCAGCATTTT,CASSLVAGSNQPQHF
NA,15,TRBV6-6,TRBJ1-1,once,TGTGCCAGCAGTCCACGGGACGCCCCTAGGGCTGAAGCTTTCTTT,CASSPRDAPRAEAFF
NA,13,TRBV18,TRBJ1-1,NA,TGTGCCAGCTCTTCCGACATGAACACTGAAGCTTTCTTT,CASSSDMNTEAFF
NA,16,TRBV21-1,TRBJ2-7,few,TGTGCCAGCAGCTACAACGGACGACAGGCAAATAGCGAGCAGTACTTC,CASSYNGRQANSEQYF
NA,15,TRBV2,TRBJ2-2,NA,TGTGCCAGCAGCCGTGACAGGTTGGACACCGGGGAGCTGTTTTTT,CASSRDRLDTGELFF
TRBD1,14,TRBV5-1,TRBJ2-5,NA,TGCGCCAGCAACACCGGGACAGGGGTAGAGACCCAGTACTTC,CASNTGTGVETQYF
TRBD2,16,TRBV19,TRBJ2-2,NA,TGTGCCAGTAGTATGACTAGCGGGGGTCGTACCGGGGAGCTGTTTTTT,CASSMTSGGRTGELFF
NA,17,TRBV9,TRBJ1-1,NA,TGTGCCAGCAGCGTAGACCCTATCTGGGGGGGTTTCGCTGAAGCTTTCTTT,CASSVDPIWGGFAEAFF
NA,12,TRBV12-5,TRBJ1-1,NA,TGTGCTAGTGGTTTGGAGATGGACGAAGCTTTCTTT,CASGLEMDEAFF
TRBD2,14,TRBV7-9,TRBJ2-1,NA,TGTGCCAGCAGCCAGAGGACTAGCGGGGGAGAGCAGTTCTTC,CASSQRTSGGEQFF
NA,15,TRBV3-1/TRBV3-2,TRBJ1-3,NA,TGTGCCAGCAGCCAATTTTTCTACTCTGGAAACACCATATATTTT,CASSQFFYSGNTIYF
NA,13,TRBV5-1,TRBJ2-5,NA,TGCGCCAGCAGCTTTTCGGCCAAAGAGACCCAGTACTTC,CASSFSAKETQYF
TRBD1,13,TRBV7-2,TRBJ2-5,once,TGTGCCAGCAGCCAGGGACAGGCAGAGACCCAGTACTTC,CASSQGQAETQYF
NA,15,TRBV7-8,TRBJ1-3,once,TGTGCCAGCAGCTTAGGAATAGGATTGGGAAACACCATATATTTT,CASSLGIGLGNTIYF
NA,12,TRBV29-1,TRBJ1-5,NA,TGCAGCGCCGGGGAGGGCAATCAGCCCCAGCATTTT,CSAGEGNQPQHF
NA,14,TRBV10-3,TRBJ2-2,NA,TGTGCCATCAGTGAGGGAAGAGACGCCGGGGAGCTGTTTTTT,CAISEGRDAGELFF
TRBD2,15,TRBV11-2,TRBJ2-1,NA,TGTGCCAGCAGCGTTAGCGGGACCTCCTACAATGAGCAGTTCTTC,CASSVSGTSYNEQFF
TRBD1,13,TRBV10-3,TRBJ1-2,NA,TGTGCCATCAGGACAGGGGGAAGTTATGGCTACACCTTC,CAIRTGGSYGYTF
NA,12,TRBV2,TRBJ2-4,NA,TGTGCCAGTGAGCTGGACCGAAACATTCAGTACTTC,CASELDRNIQYF
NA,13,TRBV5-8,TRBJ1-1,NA,TGTGCCAGCTCACCGCGAGGGAACACTGAAGCTTTCTTT,CASSPRGNTEAFF